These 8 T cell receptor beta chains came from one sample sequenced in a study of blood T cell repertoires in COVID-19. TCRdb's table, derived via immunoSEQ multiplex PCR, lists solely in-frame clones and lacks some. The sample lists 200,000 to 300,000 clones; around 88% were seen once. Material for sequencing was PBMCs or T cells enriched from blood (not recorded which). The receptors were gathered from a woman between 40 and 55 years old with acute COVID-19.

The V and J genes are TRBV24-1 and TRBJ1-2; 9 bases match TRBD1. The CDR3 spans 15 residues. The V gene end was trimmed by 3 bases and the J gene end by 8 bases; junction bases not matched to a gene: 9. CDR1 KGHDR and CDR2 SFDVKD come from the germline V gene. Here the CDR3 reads CATSDSTQGARGYTF. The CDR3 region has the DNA TGTGCCACCAGTGATAGTACACAGGGGGCCCGAGGCTACACCTTC.

The CDR3: CASSELKGASPSGGRDLETQYF. For the CDR3, the DNA is TGCGCCAGCAGTGAGCTTAAGGGGGCTTCCCCTAGCGGGGGCCGCGACTTAGAGACCCAGTACTTC. V and J are TRBV10-1 and TRBJ2-5, with 10 bases that match TRBD2. Germline values: CDR1 WNHNN, CDR2 SYGVQD (reference sequence). With 2 bases clipped from V and 4 bases from J, the junction kept 25 bases outside the gene matches. The CDR3 runs to 22 residues.

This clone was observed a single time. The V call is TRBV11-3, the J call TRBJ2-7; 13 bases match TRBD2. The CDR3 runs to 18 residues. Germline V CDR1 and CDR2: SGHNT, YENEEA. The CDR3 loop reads CASSLWEPGLAGSSEQYV. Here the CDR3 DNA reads TGTGCCAGCAGCTTATGGGAACCGGGACTAGCGGGATCCTCCGAGCAGTACGTC.

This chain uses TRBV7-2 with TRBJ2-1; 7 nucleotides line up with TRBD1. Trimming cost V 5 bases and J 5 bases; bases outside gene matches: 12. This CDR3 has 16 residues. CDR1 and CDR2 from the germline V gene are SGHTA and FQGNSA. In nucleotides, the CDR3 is TGTGCCAGCAGCAATCTTGCCGGGACAGATAACAATGAGCAGTTCTTC. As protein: CASSNLAGTDNNEQFF.

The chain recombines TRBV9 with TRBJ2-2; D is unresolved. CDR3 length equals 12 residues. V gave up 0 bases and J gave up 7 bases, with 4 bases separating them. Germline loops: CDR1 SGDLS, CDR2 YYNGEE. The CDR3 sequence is CASSVAGGELFF. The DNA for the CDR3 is TGTGCCAGCAGCGTAGCAGGCGGGGAGCTGTTTTTT.

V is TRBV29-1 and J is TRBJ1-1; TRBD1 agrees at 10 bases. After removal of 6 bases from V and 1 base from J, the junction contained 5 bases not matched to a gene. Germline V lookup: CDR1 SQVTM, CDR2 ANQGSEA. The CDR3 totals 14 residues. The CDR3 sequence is CSVMTGGWNTEAFF. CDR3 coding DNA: TGCAGCGTCATGACAGGGGGCTGGAACACTGAAGCTTTCTTT.

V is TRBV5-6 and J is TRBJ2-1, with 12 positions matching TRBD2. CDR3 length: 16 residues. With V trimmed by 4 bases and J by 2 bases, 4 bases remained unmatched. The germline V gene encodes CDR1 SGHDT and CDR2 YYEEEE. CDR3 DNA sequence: TGTGCCAGCAGCAGAGGACTAGCGGGGACCTACAATGAGCAGTTCTTC. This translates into CASSRGLAGTYNEQFF.

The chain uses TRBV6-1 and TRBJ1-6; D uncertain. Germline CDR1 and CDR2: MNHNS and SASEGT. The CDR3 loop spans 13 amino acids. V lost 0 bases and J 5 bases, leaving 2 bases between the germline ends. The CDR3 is CASSEADNSPLHF. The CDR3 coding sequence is TGTGCCAGCAGTGAAGCCGATAATTCACCCCTCCACTTT.